This TCR beta chain is drawn from a study of T-cell reconstitution after alpha-beta-depleted transplantation in children. A few counts support this clonotype. What it binds is unknown. Study-wide points: Some patients owed their high day-60 TCRbeta diversity to surviving recipient T cells and thymic progenitors. By one year post-transplant, T-cell counts and diversity largely arose from T cells that were newly produced. Reportedly, only several hundred clones from non-depleted graft cells drove alpha-beta T-cell counts at about two months.

J gave up 7 bases and V 1 base, and 2 bases lay outside the gene matches. The CDR3 totals 14 residues. CDR1 KGHSH and CDR2 LQKENI come from the germline V gene. Unique molecular identifiers were built into the TCRbeta library. TCRdb called the PCR reads again in MiXCR, with one record for every CDR3 protein. The sample includes 500,000 to 600,000 distinct CDR3 sequences, over 20% of them seen just once. Here the sequenced sample was PBMCs, taken before TCRalphabeta/CD19-depleted stem cell transplant. The V call is TRBV18, the J call TRBJ2-1; TRBD1 matches at 9 bases. This sequence was found in a boy younger than two with Wiskott-Aldrich syndrome, due to receive a stem cell transplant. CDR3 residues: CASSPRGTGNEQFF. CDR3 nucleotides: TGTGCCAGCTCACCACGCGGGACAGGGAATGAGCAGTTCTTC.